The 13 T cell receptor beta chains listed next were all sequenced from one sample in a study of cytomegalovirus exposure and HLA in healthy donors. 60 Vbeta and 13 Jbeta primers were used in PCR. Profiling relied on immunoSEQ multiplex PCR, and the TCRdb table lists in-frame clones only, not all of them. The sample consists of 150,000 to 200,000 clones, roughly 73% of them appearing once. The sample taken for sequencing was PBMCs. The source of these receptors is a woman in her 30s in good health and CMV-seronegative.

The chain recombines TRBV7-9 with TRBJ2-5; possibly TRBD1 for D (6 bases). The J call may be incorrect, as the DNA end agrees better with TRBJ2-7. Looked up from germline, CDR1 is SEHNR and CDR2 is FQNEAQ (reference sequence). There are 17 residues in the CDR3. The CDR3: CASSLTNSGVSSYEQYF. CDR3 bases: TGTGCCAGCAGCTTAACTAATTCAGGGGTTTCATCCTACGAGCAGTACTTC.

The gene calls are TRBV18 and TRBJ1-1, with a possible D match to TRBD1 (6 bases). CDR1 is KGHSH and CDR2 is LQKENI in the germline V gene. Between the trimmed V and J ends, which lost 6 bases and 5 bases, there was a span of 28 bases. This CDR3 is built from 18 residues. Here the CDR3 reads CASSLKAGGAGGGTEAFF. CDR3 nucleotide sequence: TGTGCCAGCTCCCTCAAGGCGGGGGGCGCCGGTGGGGGGACTGAAGCTTTCTTT. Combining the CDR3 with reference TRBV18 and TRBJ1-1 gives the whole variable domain NAGVMQNPRHLVRRRGQEARLRCSPMKGHSHVYWYRQLPEEGLKFMVYLQKENIIDESGMPKERFSAEFPKEGPSILRIQQVVRGDSAAYFCASSLKAGGAGGGTEAFFGQGTRLTVV.

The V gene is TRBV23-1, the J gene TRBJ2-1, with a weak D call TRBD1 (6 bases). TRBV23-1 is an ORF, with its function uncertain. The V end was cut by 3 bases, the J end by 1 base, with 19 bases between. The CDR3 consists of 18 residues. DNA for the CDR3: TGCGCCAGCAGTCACAAACGAAAACAGGGTAGTTCCTACAATGAGCAGTTCTTC. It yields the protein CASSHKRKQGSSYNEQFF.

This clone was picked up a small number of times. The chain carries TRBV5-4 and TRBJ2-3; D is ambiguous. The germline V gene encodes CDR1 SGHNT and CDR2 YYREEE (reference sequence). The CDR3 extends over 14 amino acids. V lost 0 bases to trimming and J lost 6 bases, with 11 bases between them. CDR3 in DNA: TGTGCCAGCAGCTTGGTTCAGAAAAAGGATACGCAGTATTTT. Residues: CASSLVQKKDTQYF.

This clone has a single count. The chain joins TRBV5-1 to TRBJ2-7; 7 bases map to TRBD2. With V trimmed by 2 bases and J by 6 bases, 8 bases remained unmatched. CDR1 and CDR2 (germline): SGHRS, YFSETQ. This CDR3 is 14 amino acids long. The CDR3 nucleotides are TGCGCCAGCAGCTTACAGGCGGGAGAAGGCGAGCAGTACTTC. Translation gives CASSLQAGEGEQYF.

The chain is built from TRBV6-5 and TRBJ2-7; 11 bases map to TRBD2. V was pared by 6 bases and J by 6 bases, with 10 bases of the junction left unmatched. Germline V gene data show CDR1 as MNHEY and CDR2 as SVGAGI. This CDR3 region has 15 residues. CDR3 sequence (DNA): TGTGCCAGCAGCCCTAAGACTAGCGGGGATAGCGAGCAGTACTTC. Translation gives CASSPKTSGDSEQYF.

The CDR3 loop is CASQMRGETQYF. The CDR3 DNA reads TGTGCCAGCCAGATGCGGGGAGAGACCCAGTACTTC. The chain couples TRBV6-5 to TRBJ2-5; TRBD2 might be the D (6 bases). This CDR3 has 12 amino acids. Trimming cost V 8 bases and J 4 bases, with 11 bases left between them. Germline lookup yields CDR1 MNHEY and CDR2 SVGAGI.

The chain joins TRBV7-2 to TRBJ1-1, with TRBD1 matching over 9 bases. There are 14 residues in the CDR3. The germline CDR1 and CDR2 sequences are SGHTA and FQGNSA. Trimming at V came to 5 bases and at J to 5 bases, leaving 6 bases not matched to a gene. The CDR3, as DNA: TGTGCCAGCAGCGGACAGGGGCCGGGTACTGAAGCTTTCTTT. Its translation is CASSGQGPGTEAFF.

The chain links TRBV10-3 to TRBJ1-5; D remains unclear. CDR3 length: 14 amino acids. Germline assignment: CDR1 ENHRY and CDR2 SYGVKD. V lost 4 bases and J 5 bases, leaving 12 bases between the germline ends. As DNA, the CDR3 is TGTGCCATCAGTGCGCGAGGATCGGATCAGCCCCAGCATTTT. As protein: CAISARGSDQPQHF.

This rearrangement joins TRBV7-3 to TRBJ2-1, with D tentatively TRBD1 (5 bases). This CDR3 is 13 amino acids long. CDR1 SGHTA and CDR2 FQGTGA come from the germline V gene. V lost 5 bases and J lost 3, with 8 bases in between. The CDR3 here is CASSLDIYNEQFF. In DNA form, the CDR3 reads TGTGCCAGCAGCCTGGACATCTACAATGAGCAGTTCTTC.

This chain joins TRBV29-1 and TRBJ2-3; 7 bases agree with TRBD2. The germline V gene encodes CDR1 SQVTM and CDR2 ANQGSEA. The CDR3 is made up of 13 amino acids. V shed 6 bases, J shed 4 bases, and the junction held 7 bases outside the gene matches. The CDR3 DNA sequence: TGCAGCGTCGAATCGGGGAGGGCAGATACGCAGTATTTT. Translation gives CSVESGRADTQYF.

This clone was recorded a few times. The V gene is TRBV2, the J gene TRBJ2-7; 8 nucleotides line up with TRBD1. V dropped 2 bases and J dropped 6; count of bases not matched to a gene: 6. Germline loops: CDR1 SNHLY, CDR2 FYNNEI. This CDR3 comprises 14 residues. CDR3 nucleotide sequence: TGTGCCAGCAGTGAAAATATGGGACAGGCCGAGCAGTACTTC. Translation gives CASSENMGQAEQYF.

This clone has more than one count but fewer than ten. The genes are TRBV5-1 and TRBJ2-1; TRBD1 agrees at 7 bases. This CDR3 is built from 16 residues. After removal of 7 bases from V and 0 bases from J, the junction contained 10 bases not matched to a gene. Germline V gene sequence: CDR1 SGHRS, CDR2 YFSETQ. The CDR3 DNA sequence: TGCGCCAGCTGTATAACAGGGGATAGCTCCTACAATGAGCAGTTCTTC. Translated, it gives CASCITGDSSYNEQFF.